The 16 T cell receptor beta chains in this list originate from one sample, sequenced in a study of T cell repertoires in cytomegalovirus infection (dated by TCRdb to about 2019). This sample was sequenced with an Illumina HiSeq 1500. Using fastp at Q25 and MiXCR, TCRdb reprocessed the public reads and kept productive beta chains. Every CDR3 protein is listed once, alongside the most common genes and DNA of its rows. This sample gives some 400,000 distinct CDR3 sequences in total; around a sixth of them show up just once. Together, the top ten hold 7.5% to 9% of the sample. The specimen sequenced was PBMCs. The receptors come from a human donor in good health (CMV status not recorded). Some clones in this sample may be carry-over from other donors' samples.

The chain employs TRBV7-6 and TRBJ1-1; D may be TRBD1 (6 bases). Germline CDR1 reads SGHVS; CDR2 reads FNYEAQ. Trimming took 1 base from V and 8 from J, leaving 14 bases between them. There are 14 residues in the CDR3. As DNA, the CDR3 is TGTGCCAGCAGCTTAGATAACAGGGCCCCCGAAGCTTTCTTT. Protein product: CASSLDNRAPEAFF.

The rearrangement links TRBV30 to TRBJ2-7; no reliable D call. This CDR3 has 14 residues. V was shortened by 6 bases and J by 0 bases, with 15 bases between the two germline ends. Germline V gene data show CDR1 as GTSNPN and CDR2 as SVGIG (reference sequence). CDR3 coding DNA: TGTGCCTGCCTTGACCCTTCCTTCTCCTACGAGCAGTACTTC. Encoded protein: CACLDPSFSYEQYF.

Only a few counts were recorded for this clonotype. The chain employs TRBV10-3 and TRBJ2-5, with D perhaps TRBD1 (5 bases). From germline, CDR1 is ENHRY and CDR2 SYGVKD. The CDR3 has 13 residues. V was cut by 11 bases and J by 4 bases, with 17 bases left in between. The CDR3, as DNA: TGTGCCTTACAGTTAGCAGGGTTAGAGACCCAGTACTTC. Translating gives CALQLAGLETQYF.

This clonotype was found many times. The rearrangement links TRBV7-8 to TRBJ1-3; no clear D gene. V was cut by 1 base and J by 4 bases, with 2 bases left in between. CDR1 and CDR2 (germline): SGHVS, FQNEAQ. The CDR3 has 12 residues. CDR3 sequence reads: CASSLEGNTIYF. In DNA, the CDR3 is TGTGCCAGCAGCTTAGAGGGAAACACCATATATTTT.

The chain is built from TRBV6-1 and TRBJ1-1; 9 bases line up with TRBD1. This CDR3 is 14 amino acids long. CDR1 is MNHNS, CDR2 SASEGT, per germline. Trimming cost V 8 bases and J 2 bases; bases outside gene matches: 6. CDR3 residues: CASDKGQGNTEAFF. CDR3 DNA sequence: TGTGCCAGCGACAAGGGACAGGGTAACACTGAAGCTTTCTTT.

The V gene is TRBV5-1, the J gene TRBJ1-1; D may be TRBD1 (5 bases). V was clipped by 6 bases and J by 3 bases, with 18 bases between them. Germline assignment: CDR1 SGHRS and CDR2 YFSETQ. This CDR3 is built from 15 residues. CDR3 region: CASTLDNPGDTEAFF. CDR3 sequence (DNA): TGCGCCAGCACCCTGGACAATCCTGGAGACACTGAAGCTTTCTTT.

Concerning this clonotype itself: A much more abundant neighbour one base away suggests this may be a read error. V and J are TRBV15 and TRBJ2-3; unclear D gene. The ends were cut back, 6 bases at V and 0 bases at J, with 1 base in the middle. The CDR3 spans 11 residues. The germline V gene encodes CDR1 LNHNV and CDR2 YYDKDF (reference sequence). As DNA, the CDR3 is TGTGCCACCAGGAGCACAGATACGCAGTATTTT. Translating it yields CATRSTDTQYF.

This clonotype occurred many times. This rearrangement joins TRBV7-2 to TRBJ2-5; the D is unclear. CDR1 SGHTA and CDR2 FQGNSA come from the germline V gene. The CDR3 consists of 14 residues. The ends were cut back, 2 bases at V and 5 bases at J, with 12 bases in the middle. The CDR3 DNA reads as TGTGCCAGCAGCTTAATGGGGTCTCGGGAGACCCAGTACTTC. It translates to CASSLMGSRETQYF. Full variable domain (missing parts from reference TRBV7-2 and TRBJ2-5): GAGVSQSPSNKVTEKGKDVELRCDPISGHTALYWYRQSLGQGLEFLIYFQGNSAPDKSGLPSDRFSAERTGGSVSTLTIQRTQQEDSAVYLCASSLMGSRETQYFGPGTRLLVL.

Comment on this clonotype: This may be a read error, as it is one base from a much larger clone. The chain links TRBV2 to TRBJ2-1; 8 nucleotides align to TRBD2. The DNA end lines up better with TRBJ2-7; the J call may be wrong. Germline V lookup: CDR1 SNHLY, CDR2 FYNNEI. The CDR3 consists of 13 residues. CDR3 in DNA: TGTGCCAGCAGATTAGCGGGAAACAATGAGCAGTACTTC. It yields the protein CASRLAGNNEQYF.

The V call is TRBV20-1, the J call TRBJ2-5; TRBD2 might be the D (5 bases). Germline lookup yields CDR1 DFQATT and CDR2 SNEGSKA (reference sequence). Trimming stripped 6 bases from V and 2 bases from J, with 16 bases between. CDR3 length equals 14 residues. The CDR3 nucleotides are TGCAGTGCCGGACTGAGAGGCGTACAAGAGACCCAGTACTTC. This translates into CSAGLRGVQETQYF.

Many counts were recorded for this clonotype. CDR3: CASSYSIGLALETQYF. The CDR3 DNA is TGTGCCAGCAGTTACTCTATCGGGCTAGCGCTGGAGACCCAGTACTTC. The genes are TRBV6-5 and TRBJ2-5; D may be TRBD2 (6 bases). The CDR3 sequence is 16 residues long. Between the trimmed V and J ends, which lost 0 bases and 5 bases, there was a span of 16 bases. Germline CDR1 is MNHEY and CDR2 is SVGAGI.

This clonotype was observed at least ten times. V usage is TRBV7-8 and J usage is TRBJ2-1; no firm D call. The CDR3 extends over 15 amino acids. Trimming took 2 bases from V and 0 from J, leaving 8 bases between them. CDR1 is SGHVS, CDR2 FQNEAQ, per germline. DNA for the CDR3: TGTGCCAGCAGCTTATCGAGCGCCTCCTACAATGAGCAGTTCTTC. Translated, it gives CASSLSSASYNEQFF.

The rearrangement links TRBV6-6 to TRBJ2-6; D uncertain. The CDR3 is 16 amino acids. Trimming pared 5 bases from V and 0 bases from J, leaving 11 bases between. Germline CDR1 is MNHNY and CDR2 is SVGAGI (reference sequence). CDR3 sequence (DNA): TGTGCCAGCAGTCCCGGGCGATACTCTGGGGCCAACGTCCTGACTTTC. It is translated as CASSPGRYSGANVLTF.

The chain has TRBV12-3 or TRBV12-4 and TRBJ1-2; tentative D call: TRBD1 (5 bases). CDR3 length equals 14 residues. V lost 4 bases and J 3 bases, leaving 12 bases between the germline ends. The CDR3 loop reads CASSYRGRDYGYTF. Here the CDR3 DNA reads TGTGCCAGCAGTTACCGGGGCAGGGACTATGGCTACACCTTC.

The chain uses TRBV5-1 and TRBJ1-2; no firm D call. Germline CDR1 reads SGHRS; CDR2 reads YFSETQ. CDR3 length equals 14 residues. V was clipped by 4 bases and J by 6 bases, with 16 bases between them. CDR3 in amino acids: CASSDVYRRDGYTF. In DNA form, the CDR3 reads TGCGCCAGCAGCGACGTTTATCGGAGGGATGGCTACACCTTC.

This clonotype has ten or more counts. The V gene is TRBV7-6, the J gene TRBJ2-1; TRBD1 agrees at 7 bases. Germline CDR1 and CDR2: SGHVS and FNYEAQ. The CDR3 extends over 12 amino acids. After removal of 5 bases from V and 12 bases from J, the junction contained 7 bases not matched to a gene. DNA of the CDR3: TGTGCCAGCAGCATGATAACAGGGGTGCAGTTCTTC. This translates into CASSMITGVQFF.